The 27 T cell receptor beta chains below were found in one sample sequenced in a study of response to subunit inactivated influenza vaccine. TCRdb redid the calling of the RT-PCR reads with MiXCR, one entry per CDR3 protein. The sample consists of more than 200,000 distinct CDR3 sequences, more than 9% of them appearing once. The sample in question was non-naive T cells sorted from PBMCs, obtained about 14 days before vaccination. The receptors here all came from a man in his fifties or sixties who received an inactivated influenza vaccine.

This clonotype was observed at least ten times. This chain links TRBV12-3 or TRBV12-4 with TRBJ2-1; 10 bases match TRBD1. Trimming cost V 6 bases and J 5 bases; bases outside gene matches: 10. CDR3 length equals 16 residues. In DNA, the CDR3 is TGTGCCAGCAGCCGACAGGGGGCGAATAGCGACAATGAGCAGTTCTTC. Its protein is CASSRQGANSDNEQFF.

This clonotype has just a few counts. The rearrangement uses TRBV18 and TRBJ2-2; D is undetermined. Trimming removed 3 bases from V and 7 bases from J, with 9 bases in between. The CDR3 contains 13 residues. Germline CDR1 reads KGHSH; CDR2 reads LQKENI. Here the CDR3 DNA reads TGTGCCAGCTCACCCAGAAGAAGCGGGGAGCTGTTTTTT. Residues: CASSPRRSGELFF. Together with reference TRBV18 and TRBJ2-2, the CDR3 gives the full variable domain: NAGVMQNPRHLVRRRGQEARLRCSPMKGHSHVYWYRQLPEEGLKFMVYLQKENIIDESGMPKERFSAEFPKEGPSILRIQQVVRGDSAAYFCASSPRRSGELFFGEGSRLTVL.

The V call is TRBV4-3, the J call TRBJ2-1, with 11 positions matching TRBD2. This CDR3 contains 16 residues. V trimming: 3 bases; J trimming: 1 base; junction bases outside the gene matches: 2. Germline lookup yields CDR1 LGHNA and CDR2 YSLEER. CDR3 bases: TGCGCCAGCAGCCACGGGACTAGCGGATCCTACAATGAGCAGTTCTTC. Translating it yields CASSHGTSGSYNEQFF.

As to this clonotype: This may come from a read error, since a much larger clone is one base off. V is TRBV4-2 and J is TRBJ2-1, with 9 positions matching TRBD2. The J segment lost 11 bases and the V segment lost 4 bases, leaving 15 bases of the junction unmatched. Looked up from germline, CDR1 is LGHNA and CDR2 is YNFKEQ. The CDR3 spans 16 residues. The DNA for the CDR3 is TGTGCCAGCAGCCCAAGGCATGGGACTAGCATGGATAAGCAGTTCTTC. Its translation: CASSPRHGTSMDKQFF.

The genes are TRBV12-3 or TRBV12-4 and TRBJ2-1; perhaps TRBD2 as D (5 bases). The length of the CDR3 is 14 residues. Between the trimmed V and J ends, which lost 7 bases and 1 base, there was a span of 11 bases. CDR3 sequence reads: CASTPRASYNEQFF. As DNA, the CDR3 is TGTGCCAGCACCCCGAGGGCGTCCTACAATGAGCAGTTCTTC.

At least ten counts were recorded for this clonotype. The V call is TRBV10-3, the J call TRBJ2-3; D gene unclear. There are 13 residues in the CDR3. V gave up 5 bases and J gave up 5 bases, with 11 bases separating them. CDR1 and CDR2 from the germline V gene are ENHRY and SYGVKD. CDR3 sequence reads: CAISLRVEDTQYF. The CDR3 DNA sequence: TGTGCCATCAGTCTCCGAGTCGAAGATACGCAGTATTTT.

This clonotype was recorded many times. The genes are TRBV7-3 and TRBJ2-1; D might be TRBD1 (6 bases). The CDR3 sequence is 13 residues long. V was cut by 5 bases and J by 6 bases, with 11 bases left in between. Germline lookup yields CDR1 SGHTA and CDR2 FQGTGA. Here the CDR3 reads CASSPWGLNEQFF. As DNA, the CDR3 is TGTGCCAGCAGCCCATGGGGGCTCAATGAGCAGTTCTTC.

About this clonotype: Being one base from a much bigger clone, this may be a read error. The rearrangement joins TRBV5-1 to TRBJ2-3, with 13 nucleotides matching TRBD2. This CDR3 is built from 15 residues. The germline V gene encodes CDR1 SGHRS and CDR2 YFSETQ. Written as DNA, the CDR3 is TGCACCAGCAGCCGAGGGACTAGCGGGGCAGATACGCAGTATTTT. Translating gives CTSSRGTSGADTQYF.

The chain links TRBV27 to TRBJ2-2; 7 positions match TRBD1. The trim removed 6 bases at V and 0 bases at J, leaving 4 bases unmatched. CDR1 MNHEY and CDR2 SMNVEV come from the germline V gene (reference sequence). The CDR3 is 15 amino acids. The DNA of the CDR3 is TGTGCCAGCAGGCAGACAGGGCCGAACACCGGGGAGCTGTTTTTT. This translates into CASRQTGPNTGELFF.

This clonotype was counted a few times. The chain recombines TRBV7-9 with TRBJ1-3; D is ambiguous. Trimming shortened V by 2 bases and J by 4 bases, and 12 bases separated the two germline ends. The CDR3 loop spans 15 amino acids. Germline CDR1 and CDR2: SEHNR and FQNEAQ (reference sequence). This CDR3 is CASSLYDIVGNTIYF. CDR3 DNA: TGTGCCAGCAGCTTATACGATATAGTGGGAAACACCATATATTTT.

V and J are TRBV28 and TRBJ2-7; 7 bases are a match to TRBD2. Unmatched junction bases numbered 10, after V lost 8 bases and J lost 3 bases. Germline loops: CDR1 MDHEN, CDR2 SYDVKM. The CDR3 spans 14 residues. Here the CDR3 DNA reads TGTGCCAGCCGGTCCGGGACTAAAGGCTACGAGCAGTACTTC. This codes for CASRSGTKGYEQYF. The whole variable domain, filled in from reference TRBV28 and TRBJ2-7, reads DVKVTQSSRYLVKRTGEKVFLECVQDMDHENMFWYRQDPGLGLRLIYFSYDVKMKEKGDIPEGYSVSREKKERFSLILESASTNQTSMYLCASRSGTKGYEQYFGPGTRLTVT.

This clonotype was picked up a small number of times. The DNA of the CDR3 is TGTGCCAGCAGCTTATGGGGCGGGGGGAGCTCCTACAATGAGCAGTTCTTC. It encodes CASSLWGGGSSYNEQFF. V is TRBV11-2 and J is TRBJ2-1, with TRBD2 matching over 8 bases. The V segment lost 2 bases and the J segment 0 bases; nucleotides outside the gene matches: 6. Germline assignment: CDR1 SGHAT and CDR2 FQNNGV. The CDR3 extends over 17 amino acids. The full variable domain, rest sourced from reference TRBV11-2 and TRBJ2-1, is EAGVAQSPRYKIIEKRQSVAFWCNPISGHATLYWYQQILGQGPKLLIQFQNNGVVDDSQLPKDRFSAERLKGVDSTLKIQPAKLEDSAVYLCASSLWGGGSSYNEQFFGPGTRLTVL.

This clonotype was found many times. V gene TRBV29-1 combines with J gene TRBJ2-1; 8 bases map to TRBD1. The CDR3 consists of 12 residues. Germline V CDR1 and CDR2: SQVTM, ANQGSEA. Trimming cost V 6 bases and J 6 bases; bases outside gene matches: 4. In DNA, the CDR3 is TGCAGCGTCATAGACAGGGGCAATGAGCAGTTCTTC. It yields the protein CSVIDRGNEQFF.

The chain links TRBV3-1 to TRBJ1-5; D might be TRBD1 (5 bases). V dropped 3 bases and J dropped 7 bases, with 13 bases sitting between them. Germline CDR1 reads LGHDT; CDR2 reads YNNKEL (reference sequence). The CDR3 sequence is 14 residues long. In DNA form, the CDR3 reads TGTGCCAGCAGCCATCAGGGATTGAACCAGCCCCAGCATTTT. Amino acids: CASSHQGLNQPQHF. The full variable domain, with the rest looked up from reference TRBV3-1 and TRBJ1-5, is DTAVSQTPKYLVTQMGNDKSIKCEQNLGHDTMYWYKQDSKKFLKIMFSYNNKELIINETVPNRFSPKSPDKAHLNLHINSLELGDSAVYFCASSHQGLNQPQHFGDGTRLSIL.

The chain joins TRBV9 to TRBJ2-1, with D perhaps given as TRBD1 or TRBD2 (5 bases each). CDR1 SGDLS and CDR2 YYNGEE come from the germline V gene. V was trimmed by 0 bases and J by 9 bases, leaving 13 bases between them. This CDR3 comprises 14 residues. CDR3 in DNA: TGTGCCAGCAGCGTAGCGTCGTCAGGGAGTGAGCAGTTCTTC. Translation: CASSVASSGSEQFF.

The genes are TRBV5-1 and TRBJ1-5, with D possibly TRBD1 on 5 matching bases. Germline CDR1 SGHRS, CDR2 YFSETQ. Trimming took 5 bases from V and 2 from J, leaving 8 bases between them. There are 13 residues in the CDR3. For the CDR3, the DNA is TGCGCCAGCAGGGGGGAGGGCAATCAGCCCCAGCATTTT. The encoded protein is CASRGEGNQPQHF. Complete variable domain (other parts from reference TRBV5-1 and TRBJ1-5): KAGVTQTPRYLIKTRGQQVTLSCSPISGHRSVSWYQQTPGQGLQFLFEYFSETQRNKGNFPGRFSGRQFSNSRSEMNVSTLELGDSALYLCASRGEGNQPQHFGDGTRLSIL.

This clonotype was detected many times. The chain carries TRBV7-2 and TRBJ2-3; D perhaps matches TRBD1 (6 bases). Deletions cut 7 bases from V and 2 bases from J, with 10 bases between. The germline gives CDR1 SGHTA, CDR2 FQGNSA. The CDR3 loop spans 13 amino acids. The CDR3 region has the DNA TGTGCCAGCACCCGGACAGTCACAGATACGCAGTATTTT. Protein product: CASTRTVTDTQYF. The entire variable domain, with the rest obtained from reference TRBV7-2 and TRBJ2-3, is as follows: GAGVSQSPSNKVTEKGKDVELRCDPISGHTALYWYRQSLGQGLEFLIYFQGNSAPDKSGLPSDRFSAERTGGSVSTLTIQRTQQEDSAVYLCASTRTVTDTQYFGPGTRLTVL.

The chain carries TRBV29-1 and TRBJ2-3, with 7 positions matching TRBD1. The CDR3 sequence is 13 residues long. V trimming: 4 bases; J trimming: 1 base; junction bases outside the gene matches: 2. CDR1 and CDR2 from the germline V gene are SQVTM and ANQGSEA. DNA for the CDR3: TGCAGCGTTGCCGGGACAGGCACAGATACGCAGTATTTT. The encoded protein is CSVAGTGTDTQYF.

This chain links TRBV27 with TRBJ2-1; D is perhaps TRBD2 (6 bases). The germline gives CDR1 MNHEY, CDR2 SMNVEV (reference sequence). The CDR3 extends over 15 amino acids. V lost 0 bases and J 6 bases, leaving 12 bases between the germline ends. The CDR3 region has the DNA TGTGCCAGCAGTTTATCCGTCGGGGGTGTCAATGAGCAGTTCTTC. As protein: CASSLSVGGVNEQFF.

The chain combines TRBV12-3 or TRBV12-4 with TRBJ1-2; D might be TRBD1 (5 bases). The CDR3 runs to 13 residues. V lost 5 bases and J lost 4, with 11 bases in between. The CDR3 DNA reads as TGTGCCAGCAGTATAGGACAAGTCTATGGCTACACCTTC. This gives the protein CASSIGQVYGYTF.

The CDR3 DNA is TGTGCCAGCAGTTTATCTACCGGGAGGGCGGCCAATGAGCAGTTCTTC. Amino acids: CASSLSTGRAANEQFF. The chain uses TRBV27 and TRBJ2-1; TRBD2 matches 8 bases. The trim removed 0 bases at V and 6 bases at J, leaving 7 bases unmatched. This CDR3 spans 16 amino acids. Germline V gene data show CDR1 as MNHEY and CDR2 as SMNVEV (reference sequence).

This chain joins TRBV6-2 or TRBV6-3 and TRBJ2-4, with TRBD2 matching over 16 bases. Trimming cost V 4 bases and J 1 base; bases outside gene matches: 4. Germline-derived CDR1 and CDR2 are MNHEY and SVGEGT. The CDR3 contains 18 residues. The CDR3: CASSSGLAGGPAKNIQYF. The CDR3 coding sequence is TGTGCCAGCAGTTCGGGACTAGCGGGAGGGCCGGCCAAAAACATTCAGTACTTC.

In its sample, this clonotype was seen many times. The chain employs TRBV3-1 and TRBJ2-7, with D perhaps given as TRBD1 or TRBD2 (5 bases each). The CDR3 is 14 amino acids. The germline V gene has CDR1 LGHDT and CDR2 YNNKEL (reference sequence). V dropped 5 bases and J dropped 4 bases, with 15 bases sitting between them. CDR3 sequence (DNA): TGTGCCAGCAGCTTAGGGACGGTACGATACGAGCAGTACTTC. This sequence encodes CASSLGTVRYEQYF.

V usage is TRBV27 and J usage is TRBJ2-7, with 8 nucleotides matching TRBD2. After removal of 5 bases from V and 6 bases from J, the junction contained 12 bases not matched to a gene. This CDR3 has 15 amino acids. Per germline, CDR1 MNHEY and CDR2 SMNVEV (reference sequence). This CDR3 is CASSPLEREFSEQYF. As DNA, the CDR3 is TGTGCCAGCAGTCCCCTCGAGCGGGAGTTCTCCGAGCAGTACTTC.

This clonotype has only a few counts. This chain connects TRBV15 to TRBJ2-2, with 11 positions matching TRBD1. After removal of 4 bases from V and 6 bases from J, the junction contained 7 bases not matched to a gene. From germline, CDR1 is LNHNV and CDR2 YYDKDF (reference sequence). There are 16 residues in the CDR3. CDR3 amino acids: CATSTGTGGVAGELFF. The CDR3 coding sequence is TGTGCCACCAGCACCGGGACAGGGGGAGTTGCCGGGGAGCTGTTTTTT. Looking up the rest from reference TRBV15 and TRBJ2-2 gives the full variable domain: DAMVIQNPRYQVTQFGKPVTLSCSQTLNHNVMYWYQQKSSQAPKLLFHYYDKDFNNEADTPDNFQSRRPNTSFCFLDIRSPGLGDTAMYLCATSTGTGGVAGELFFGEGSRLTVL.

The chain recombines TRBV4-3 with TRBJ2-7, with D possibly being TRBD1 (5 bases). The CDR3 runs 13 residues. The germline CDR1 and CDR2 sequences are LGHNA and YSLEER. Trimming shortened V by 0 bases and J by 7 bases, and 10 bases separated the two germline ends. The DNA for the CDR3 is TGCGCCAGCAGCCAAGATCACCCAGGGGAGCAGTACTTC. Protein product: CASSQDHPGEQYF.

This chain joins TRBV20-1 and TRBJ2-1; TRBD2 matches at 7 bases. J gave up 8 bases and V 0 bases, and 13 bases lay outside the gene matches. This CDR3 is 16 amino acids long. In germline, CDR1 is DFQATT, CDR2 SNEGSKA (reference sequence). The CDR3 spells CSARDLRGSSEDEQFF. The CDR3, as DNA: TGCAGTGCTAGAGATCTGCGCGGGAGCTCTGAAGATGAGCAGTTCTTC.